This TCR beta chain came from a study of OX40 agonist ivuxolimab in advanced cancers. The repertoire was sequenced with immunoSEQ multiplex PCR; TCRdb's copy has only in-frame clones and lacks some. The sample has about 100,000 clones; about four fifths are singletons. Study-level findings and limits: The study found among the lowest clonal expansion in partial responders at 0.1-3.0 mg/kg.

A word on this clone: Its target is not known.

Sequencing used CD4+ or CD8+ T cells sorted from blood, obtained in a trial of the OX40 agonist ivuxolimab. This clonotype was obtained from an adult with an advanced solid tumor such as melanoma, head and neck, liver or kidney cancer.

The CDR3 region is CASSLERSSSTDTQYF. DNA of the CDR3: TGTGCCAGCAGCTTGGAAAGGAGTTCTAGCACAGATACGCAGTATTTT. This chain uses TRBV5-6 with TRBJ2-3, with D unclear. This CDR3 contains 16 residues. Trimming left V 0 bases short and J 0 bases short, with 11 bases between. Germline V gene lookup returns CDR1 SGHDT and CDR2 YYEEEE.